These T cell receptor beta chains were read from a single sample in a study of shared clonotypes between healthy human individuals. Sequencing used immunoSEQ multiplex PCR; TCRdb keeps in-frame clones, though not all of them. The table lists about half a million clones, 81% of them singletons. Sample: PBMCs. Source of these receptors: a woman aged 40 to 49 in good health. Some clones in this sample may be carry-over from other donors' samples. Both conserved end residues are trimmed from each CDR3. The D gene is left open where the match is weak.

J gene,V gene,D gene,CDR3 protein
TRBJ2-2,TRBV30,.,AWRAAPLSTGELF
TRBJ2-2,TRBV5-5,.,ASSLGTGNTGELF
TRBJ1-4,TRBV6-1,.,ASSDWGTNEKLF
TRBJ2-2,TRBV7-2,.,ASSYPNTGELF
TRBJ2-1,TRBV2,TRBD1,ASRAGTGTYEQF
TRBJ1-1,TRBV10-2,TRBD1,ATRGTAPNTEAF
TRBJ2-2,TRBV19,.,ASSSGPNTGELF
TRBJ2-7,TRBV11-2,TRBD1,ASSLDRYYEQY
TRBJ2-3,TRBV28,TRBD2,ASSSTTSGGTDTQY
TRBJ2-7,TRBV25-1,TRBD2,ASSESVQGLARSY
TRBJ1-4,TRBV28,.,ASSLRGGLDEKLF
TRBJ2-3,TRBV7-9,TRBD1,ASSSSQGAGDTQY
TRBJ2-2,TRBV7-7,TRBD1,ASSLQGYTGELF
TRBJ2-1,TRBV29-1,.,SVESGAPYNEQF
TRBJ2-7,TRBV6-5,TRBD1,ASSYAGTGAYEQY
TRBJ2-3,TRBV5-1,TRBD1,ASSRDRGADTQY
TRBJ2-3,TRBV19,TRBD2,ASSLERESDTQY
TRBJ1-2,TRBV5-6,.,ASSFEGSGYT
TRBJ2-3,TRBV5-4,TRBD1,ASSLDPGQGSTDTQY
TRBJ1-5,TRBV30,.,AWSRGAGQPQH
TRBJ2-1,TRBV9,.,ASSVDRGRSYNEQF
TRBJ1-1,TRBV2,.,ASRGQSMNTEAF
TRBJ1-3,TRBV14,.,ASSRIRNTIY
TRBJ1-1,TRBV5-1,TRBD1,ASSLTGVNTEAF
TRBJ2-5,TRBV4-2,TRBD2,ASSQEWTSGKRGTQY
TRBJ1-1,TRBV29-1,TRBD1,TLWTGGIAF
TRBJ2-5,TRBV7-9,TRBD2,ASSFLLATETQY
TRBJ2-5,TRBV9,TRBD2,ASSVLAGEQETQY
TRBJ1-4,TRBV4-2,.,ASSRQAGATNEKLF
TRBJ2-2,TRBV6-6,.,ASNRLDGGELF
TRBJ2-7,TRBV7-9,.,ASSKGQGTYEQY
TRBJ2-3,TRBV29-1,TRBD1,SVTTTGAFSDTQY
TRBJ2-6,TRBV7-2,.,ASSLIQGYSGANVLT
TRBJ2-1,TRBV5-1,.,ASSLVGETGEQF
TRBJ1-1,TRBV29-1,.,SVLNPRALMNTEAF
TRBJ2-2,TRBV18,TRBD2,ASSPRLAGATGELF
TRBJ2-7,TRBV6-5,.,ASSTRALPTYEQY
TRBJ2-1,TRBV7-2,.,ASSLVRRIHNEQF
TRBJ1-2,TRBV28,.,ASRGSQPQYNYGYT
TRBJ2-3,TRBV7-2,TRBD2,ASSLEGRGGTDTQY
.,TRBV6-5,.,ASSYTYEQY
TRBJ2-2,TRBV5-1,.,ASSSTTLVNTGELF
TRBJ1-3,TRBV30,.,AWTGSSGNTIY
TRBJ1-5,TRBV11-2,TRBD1,ASSGPGGQPQH
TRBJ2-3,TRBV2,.,ASSRAPQVDTQY
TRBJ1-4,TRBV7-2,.,ASSPGQSTNEKLF
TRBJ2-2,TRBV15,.,ATSRDRFGVANTGELF
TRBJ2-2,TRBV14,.,ASSLPLDGELF